This entry describes one T cell receptor beta chain. Sequenced by immunoSEQ multiplex PCR; TCRdb stores in-frame clones only, minus some. The sample holds about 140,000 clones; about 72% are singletons and the top ten take about a tenth. The data originate from a study of blood T cell repertoires in COVID-19. The CDR3 has 16 amino acids. The germline V gene has CDR1 SGHDN and CDR2 FVKESK. Trimming shortened V by 8 bases and J by 5 bases, and 24 bases separated the two germline ends. Sequenced input: peripheral blood. This receptor was taken from a man aged 55 to 70 who had recovered from COVID-19. J is TRBJ1-1 and V is TRBV14; D unclear. The CDR3 nucleotides are TGTGCCAGCGGTGTTCCCGGGCGCTACCCGGGAACTGAAGCTTTCTTT. Protein: CASGVPGRYPGTEAFF.